This T cell receptor beta chain was captured by sequencing in a study of blood T cells in healthy people across ages. Broader study findings: It was the long-lived donors that had more naive CD4+ cells and higher diversity than aged donors.

A note on this clonotype: Its specificity is unknown.

A second PCR, run for roughly 7 to 12 cycles, used a sample-barcoded 5' primer plus a J-beta primer mix. Using its own MiXCR run on the 5' RACE reads, TCRdb lists one record per CDR3 protein. Counted here are about 1,600,000 distinct CDR3 sequences, around 42% occurring once; the ten biggest clones make up 7% to 9.5%. Sequences were obtained from blood. The source of this sequence is a woman between 18 and 29 years old in good health.

In DNA, the CDR3 is TGTGCCAGCACCCGCGGGACAGGGGTGTACGAGCAGTACTTC. This sequence encodes CASTRGTGVYEQYF. The J gene is TRBJ2-7, the V gene TRBV7-2; 10 bases line up with TRBD1. The junction had 7 bases not matched to a gene; V was cut back by 7 bases and J by 4 bases. The CDR3 has 14 amino acids. CDR1 and CDR2 (germline): SGHTA, FQGNSA. Together with reference TRBV7-2 and TRBJ2-7, the CDR3 gives the full variable domain: GAGVSQSPSNKVTEKGKDVELRCDPISGHTALYWYRQSLGQGLEFLIYFQGNSAPDKSGLPSDRFSAERTGGSVSTLTIQRTQQEDSAVYLCASTRGTGVYEQYFGPGTRLTVT.